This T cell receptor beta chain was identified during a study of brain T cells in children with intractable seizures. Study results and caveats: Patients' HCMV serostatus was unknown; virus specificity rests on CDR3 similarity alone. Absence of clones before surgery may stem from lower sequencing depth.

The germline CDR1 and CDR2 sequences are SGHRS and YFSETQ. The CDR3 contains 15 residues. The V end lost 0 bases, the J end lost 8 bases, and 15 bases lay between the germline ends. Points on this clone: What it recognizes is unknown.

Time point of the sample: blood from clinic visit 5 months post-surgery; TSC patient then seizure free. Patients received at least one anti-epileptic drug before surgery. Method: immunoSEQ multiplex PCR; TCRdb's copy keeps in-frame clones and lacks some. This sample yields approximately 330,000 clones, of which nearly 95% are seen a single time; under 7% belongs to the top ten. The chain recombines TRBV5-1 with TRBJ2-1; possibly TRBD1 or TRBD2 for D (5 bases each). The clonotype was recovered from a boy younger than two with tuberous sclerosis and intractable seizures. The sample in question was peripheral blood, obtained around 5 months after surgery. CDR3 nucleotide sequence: TGCGCCAGCAGCTTGGGTGGGGCCCCCGGGGATGAGCAGTTCTTC. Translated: CASSLGGAPGDEQFF.